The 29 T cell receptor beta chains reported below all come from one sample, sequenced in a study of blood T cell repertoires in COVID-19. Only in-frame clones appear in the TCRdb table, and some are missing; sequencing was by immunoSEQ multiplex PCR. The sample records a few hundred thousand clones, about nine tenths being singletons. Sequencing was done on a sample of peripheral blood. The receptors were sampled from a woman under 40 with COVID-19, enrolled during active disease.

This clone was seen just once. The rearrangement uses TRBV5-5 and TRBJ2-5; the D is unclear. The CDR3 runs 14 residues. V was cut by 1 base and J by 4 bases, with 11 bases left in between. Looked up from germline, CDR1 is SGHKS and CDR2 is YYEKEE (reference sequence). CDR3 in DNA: TGTGCCAGCAGCTTGTCCCCCTGGAGAGAGACCCAGTACTTC. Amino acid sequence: CASSLSPWRETQYF.

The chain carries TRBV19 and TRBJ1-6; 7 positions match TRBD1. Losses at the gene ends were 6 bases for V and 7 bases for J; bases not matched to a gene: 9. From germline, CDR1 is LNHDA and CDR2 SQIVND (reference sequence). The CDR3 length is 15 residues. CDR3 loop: CASSPDRADNSPLHF. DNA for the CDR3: TGTGCCAGTAGCCCCGACAGGGCAGACAATTCACCCCTCCACTTT.

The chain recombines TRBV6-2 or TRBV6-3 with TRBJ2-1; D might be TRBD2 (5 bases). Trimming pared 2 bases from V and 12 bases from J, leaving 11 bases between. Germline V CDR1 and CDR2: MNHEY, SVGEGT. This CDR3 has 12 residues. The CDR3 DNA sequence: TGTGCCAGCAGTTACCTTCGGGGAGTGCAGTTCTTC. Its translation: CASSYLRGVQFF.

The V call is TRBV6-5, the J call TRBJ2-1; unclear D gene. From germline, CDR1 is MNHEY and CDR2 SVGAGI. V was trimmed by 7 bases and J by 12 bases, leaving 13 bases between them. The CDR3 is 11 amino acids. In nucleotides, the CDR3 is TGTGCCAGCACCGATCTTAGCTGGCAGTTCTTC. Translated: CASTDLSWQFF.

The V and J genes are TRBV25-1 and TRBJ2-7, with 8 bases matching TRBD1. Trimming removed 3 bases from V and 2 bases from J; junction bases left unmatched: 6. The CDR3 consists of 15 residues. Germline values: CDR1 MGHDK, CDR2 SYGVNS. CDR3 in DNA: TGTGCCAGCAGTGAGCCAGAGACAGGGGCCTACGAGCAGTACTTC. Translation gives CASSEPETGAYEQYF.

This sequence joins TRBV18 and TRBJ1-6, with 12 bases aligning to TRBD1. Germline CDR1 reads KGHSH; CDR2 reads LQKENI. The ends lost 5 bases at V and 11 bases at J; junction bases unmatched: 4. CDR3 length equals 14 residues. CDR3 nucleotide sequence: TGTGCCAGCTCAGGGACAGGGGGCGACGCACCCCTCCACTTT. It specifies CASSGTGGDAPLHF.

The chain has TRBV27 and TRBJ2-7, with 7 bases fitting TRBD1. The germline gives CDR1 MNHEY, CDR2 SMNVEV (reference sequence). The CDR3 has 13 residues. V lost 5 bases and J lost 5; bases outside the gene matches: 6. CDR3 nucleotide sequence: TGTGCCAGCAGTGAAGACAGGGACCACGAGCAGTACTTC. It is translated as CASSEDRDHEQYF.

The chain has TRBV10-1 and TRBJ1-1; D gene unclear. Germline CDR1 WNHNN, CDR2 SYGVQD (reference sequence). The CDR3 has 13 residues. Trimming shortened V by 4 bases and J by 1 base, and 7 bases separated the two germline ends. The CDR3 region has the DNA TGCGCCAGCAGTGCCTCAGGGAACACTGAAGCTTTCTTT. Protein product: CASSASGNTEAFF.

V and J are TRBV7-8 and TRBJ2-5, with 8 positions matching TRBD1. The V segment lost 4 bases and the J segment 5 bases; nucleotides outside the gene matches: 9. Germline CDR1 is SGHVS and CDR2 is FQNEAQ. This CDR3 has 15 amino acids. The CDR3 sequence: CASSSSRGRRETQYF. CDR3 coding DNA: TGTGCCAGCAGCTCAAGCAGGGGGCGCAGGGAGACCCAGTACTTC.

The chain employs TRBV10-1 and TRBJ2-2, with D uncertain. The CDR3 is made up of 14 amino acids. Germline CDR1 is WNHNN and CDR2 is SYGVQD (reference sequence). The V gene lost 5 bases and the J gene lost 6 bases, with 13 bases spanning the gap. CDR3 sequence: CASSTSLGSGELFF. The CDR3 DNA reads TGCGCCAGCAGTACCAGTCTAGGATCCGGGGAGCTGTTTTTT.

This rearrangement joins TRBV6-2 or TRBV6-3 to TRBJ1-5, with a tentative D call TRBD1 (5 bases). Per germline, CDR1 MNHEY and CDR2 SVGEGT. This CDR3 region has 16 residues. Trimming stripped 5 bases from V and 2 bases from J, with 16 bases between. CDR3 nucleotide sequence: TGTGCCAGCAGTACGACTCGGACACGACGCAATCAGCCCCAGCATTTT. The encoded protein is CASSTTRTRRNQPQHF.

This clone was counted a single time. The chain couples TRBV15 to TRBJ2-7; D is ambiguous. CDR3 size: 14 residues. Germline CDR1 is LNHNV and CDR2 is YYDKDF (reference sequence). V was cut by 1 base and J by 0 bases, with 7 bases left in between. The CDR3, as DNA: TGTGCCACCAGCAGAGGATACGGCTCCTACGAGCAGTACTTC. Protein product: CATSRGYGSYEQYF. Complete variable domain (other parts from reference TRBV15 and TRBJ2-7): DAMVIQNPRYQVTQFGKPVTLSCSQTLNHNVMYWYQQKSSQAPKLLFHYYDKDFNNEADTPDNFQSRRPNTSFCFLDIRSPGLGDTAMYLCATSRGYGSYEQYFGPGTRLTVT.

For the CDR3, the DNA is TGTGCCAGCAGTTACTCGGAGAATCAGCCCCAGCATTTT. Its protein product is CASSYSENQPQHF. This chain connects TRBV6-5 to TRBJ1-5, with D unclear. V was cut by 0 bases and J by 4 bases, with 4 bases left in between. The germline gives CDR1 MNHEY, CDR2 SVGAGI. The CDR3 consists of 13 residues.

The CDR3 protein is CASSLVGRGSDEQFF. CDR3 bases: TGCGCCAGCAGCTTGGTAGGCAGGGGATCCGATGAGCAGTTCTTC. This chain connects TRBV5-1 to TRBJ2-1, with a possible D match to TRBD1 (6 bases). Germline CDR1 SGHRS, CDR2 YFSETQ. The length of the CDR3 is 15 residues. The V end lost 0 bases, the J end lost 8 bases, and 15 bases lay between the germline ends.

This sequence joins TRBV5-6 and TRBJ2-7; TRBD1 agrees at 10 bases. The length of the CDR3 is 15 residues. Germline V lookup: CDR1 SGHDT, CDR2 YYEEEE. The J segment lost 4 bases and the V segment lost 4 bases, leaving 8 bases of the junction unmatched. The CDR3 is CASSQRPGQGYEQYF. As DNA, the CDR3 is TGTGCCAGCAGCCAACGACCGGGACAGGGGTACGAGCAGTACTTC.

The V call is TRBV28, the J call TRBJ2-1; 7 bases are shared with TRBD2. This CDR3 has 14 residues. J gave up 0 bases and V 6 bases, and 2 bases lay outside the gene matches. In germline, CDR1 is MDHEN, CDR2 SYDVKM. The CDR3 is CASRSSGSYNEQFF. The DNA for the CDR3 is TGTGCCAGCAGGTCTAGCGGCTCCTACAATGAGCAGTTCTTC.

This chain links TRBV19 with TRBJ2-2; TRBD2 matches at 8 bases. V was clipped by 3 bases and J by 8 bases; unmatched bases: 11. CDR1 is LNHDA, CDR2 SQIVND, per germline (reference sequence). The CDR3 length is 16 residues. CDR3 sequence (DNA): TGTGCCAGTAGTATCCCCCCTCGGGGGGGGGTTGGGGAGCTGTTTTTT. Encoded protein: CASSIPPRGGVGELFF.

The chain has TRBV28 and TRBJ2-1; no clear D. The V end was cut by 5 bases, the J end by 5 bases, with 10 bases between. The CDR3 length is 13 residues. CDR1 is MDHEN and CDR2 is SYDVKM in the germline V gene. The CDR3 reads CASSPLRDNEQFF. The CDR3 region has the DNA TGTGCCAGCAGTCCTTTGCGCGACAATGAGCAGTTCTTC. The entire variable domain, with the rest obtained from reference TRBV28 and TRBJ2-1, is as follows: DVKVTQSSRYLVKRTGEKVFLECVQDMDHENMFWYRQDPGLGLRLIYFSYDVKMKEKGDIPEGYSVSREKKERFSLILESASTNQTSMYLCASSPLRDNEQFFGPGTRLTVL.

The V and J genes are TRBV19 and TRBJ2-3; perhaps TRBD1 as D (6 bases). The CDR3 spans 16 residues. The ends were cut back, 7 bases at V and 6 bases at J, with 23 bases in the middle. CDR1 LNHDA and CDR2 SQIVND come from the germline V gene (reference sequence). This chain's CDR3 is CASTGRWGPPPDTQYF. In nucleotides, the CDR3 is TGTGCCAGTACCGGGCGGTGGGGGCCCCCCCCGGATACGCAGTATTTT.

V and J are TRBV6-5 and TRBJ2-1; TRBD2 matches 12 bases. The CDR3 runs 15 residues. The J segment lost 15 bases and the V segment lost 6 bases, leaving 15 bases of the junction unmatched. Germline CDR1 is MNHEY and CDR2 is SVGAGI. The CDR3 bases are TGTGCCAGCAGACCCTTCGGACTAGCGGGGATCAAGGCGTTCTTC. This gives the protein CASRPFGLAGIKAFF.

The CDR3 sequence: CASSQNGVVIEAFF. CDR3 sequence (DNA): TGTGCCAGCAGCCAAAACGGAGTCGTTATCGAAGCTTTCTTT. The J gene is TRBJ1-1, the V gene TRBV14; D is unresolved. The germline V gene encodes CDR1 SGHDN and CDR2 FVKESK. Trimming cost V 2 bases and J 8 bases, with 15 bases left between them. The CDR3 spans 14 residues.

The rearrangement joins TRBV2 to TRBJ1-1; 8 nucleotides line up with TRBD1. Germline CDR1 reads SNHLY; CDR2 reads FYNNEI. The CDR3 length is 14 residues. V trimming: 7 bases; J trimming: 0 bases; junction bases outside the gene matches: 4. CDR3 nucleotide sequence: TGTGCCAGCACCAGACAGGGGTTGAACACTGAAGCTTTCTTT. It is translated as CASTRQGLNTEAFF.

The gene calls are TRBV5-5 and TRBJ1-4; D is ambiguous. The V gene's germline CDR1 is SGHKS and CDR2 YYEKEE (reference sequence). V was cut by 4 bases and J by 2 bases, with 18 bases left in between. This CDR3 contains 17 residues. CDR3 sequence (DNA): TGTGCCAGCAGCCCGCACCGGGGAGAGGGTACTAATGAAAAACTGTTTTTT. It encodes CASSPHRGEGTNEKLFF. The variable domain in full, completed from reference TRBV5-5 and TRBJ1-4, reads DAGVTQSPTHLIKTRGQQVTLRCSPISGHKSVSWYQQVLGQGPQFIFQYYEKEERGRGNFPDRFSARQFPNYSSELNVNALLLGDSALYLCASSPHRGEGTNEKLFFGSGTQLSVL.

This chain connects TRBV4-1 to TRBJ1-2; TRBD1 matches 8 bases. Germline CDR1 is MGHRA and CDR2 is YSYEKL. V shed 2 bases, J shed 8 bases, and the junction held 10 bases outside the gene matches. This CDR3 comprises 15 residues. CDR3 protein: CASSQPSRGQWGYTF. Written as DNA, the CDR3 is TGCGCCAGCAGCCAACCTAGCAGGGGGCAATGGGGCTACACCTTC.

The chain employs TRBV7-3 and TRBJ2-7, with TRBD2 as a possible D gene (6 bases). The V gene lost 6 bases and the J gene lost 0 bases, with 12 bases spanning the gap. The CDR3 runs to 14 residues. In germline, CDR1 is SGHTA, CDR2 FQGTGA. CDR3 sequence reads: CASSPRDLSYEQYF. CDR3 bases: TGTGCCAGCAGTCCGCGGGACCTCTCCTACGAGCAGTACTTC.

This chain's CDR3 is CASSATANSPLHF. In nucleotides, the CDR3 is TGTGCCAGCAGCGCGACAGCGAATTCACCCCTCCACTTT. This chain connects TRBV5-6 to TRBJ1-6, with D possibly matching TRBD1 (5 bases). CDR1 and CDR2 from the germline V gene are SGHDT and YYEEEE. Trimming cost V 4 bases and J 7 bases, with 9 bases left between them. CDR3 length: 13 amino acids.

The CDR3 region has the DNA TGTGCCAGCAGCGCGGACAGGGGAACCAAAAACATTCAGTACTTC. It encodes CASSADRGTKNIQYF. This chain uses TRBV7-9 with TRBJ2-4; 9 bases map to TRBD1. V was pared by 5 bases and J by 2 bases, with 4 bases of the junction left unmatched. Germline CDR1 is SEHNR and CDR2 is FQNEAQ (reference sequence). This CDR3 has 15 amino acids.

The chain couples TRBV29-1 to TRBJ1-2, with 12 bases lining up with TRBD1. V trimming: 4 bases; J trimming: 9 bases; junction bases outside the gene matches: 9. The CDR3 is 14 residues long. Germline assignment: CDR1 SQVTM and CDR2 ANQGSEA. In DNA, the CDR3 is TGCAGCGTTGCGGGACAGGGGGCGGGTTGGCGCTACACCTTC. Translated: CSVAGQGAGWRYTF.

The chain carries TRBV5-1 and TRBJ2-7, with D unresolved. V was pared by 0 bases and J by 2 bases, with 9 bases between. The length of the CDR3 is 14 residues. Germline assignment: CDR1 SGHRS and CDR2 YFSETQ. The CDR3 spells CASSLEQPPYEQYF. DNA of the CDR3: TGCGCCAGCAGCTTGGAACAACCTCCCTACGAGCAGTACTTC.